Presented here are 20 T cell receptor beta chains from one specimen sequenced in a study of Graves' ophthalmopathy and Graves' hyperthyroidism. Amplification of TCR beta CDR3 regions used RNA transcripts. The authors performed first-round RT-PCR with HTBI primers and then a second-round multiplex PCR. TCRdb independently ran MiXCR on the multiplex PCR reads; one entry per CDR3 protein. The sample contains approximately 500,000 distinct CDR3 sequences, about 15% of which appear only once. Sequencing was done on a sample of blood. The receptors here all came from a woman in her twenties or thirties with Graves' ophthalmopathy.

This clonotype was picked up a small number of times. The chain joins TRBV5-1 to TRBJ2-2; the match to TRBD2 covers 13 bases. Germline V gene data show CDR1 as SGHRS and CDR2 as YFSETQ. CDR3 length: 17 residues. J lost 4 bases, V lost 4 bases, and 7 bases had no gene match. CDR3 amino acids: CASSPTSGRAGTGELFF. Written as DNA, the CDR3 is TGCGCCAGCAGCCCTACTAGCGGGAGGGCCGGCACCGGGGAGCTGTTTTTT. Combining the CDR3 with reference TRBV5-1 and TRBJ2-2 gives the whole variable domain KAGVTQTPRYLIKTRGQQVTLSCSPISGHRSVSWYQQTPGQGLQFLFEYFSETQRNKGNFPGRFSGRQFSNSRSEMNVSTLELGDSALYLCASSPTSGRAGTGELFFGEGSRLTVL.

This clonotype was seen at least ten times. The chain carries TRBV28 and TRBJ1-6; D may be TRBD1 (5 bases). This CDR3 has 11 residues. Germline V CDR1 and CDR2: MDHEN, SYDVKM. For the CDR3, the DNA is TGTGCGAGCTGGGACTTTTCCGCCCTCCACTTT. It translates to CASWDFSALHF.

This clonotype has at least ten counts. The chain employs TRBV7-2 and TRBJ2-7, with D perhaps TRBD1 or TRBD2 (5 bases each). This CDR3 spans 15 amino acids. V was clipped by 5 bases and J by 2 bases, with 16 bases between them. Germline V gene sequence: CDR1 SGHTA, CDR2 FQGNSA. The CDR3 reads CASSPRVGVAYEQYF. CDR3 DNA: TGTGCCAGCAGCCCGAGGGTGGGGGTGGCCTACGAGCAGTACTTC.

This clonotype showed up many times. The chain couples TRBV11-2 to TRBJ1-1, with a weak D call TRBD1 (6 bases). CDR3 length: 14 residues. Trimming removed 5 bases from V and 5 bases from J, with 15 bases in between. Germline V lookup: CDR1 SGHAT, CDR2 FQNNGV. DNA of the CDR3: TGTGCCAGCAGCGAGGGGGGATACATGACTGAAGCTTTCTTT. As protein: CASSEGGYMTEAFF.

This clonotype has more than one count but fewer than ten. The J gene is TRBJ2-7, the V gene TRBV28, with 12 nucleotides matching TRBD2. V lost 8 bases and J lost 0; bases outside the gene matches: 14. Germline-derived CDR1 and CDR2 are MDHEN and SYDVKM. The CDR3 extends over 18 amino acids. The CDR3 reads CASPPVASGRESSYEQYF. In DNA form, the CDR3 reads TGTGCCAGCCCCCCGGTGGCTAGCGGGAGGGAGAGCTCCTACGAGCAGTACTTC.

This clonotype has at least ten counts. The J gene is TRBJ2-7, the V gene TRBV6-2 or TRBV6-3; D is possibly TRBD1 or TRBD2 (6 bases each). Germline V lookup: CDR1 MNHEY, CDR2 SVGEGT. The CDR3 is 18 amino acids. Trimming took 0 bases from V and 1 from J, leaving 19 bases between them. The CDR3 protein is CASSYSGGRGTVSYEQYF. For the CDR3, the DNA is TGTGCCAGCAGTTACTCGGGAGGAAGGGGGACGGTGTCCTACGAGCAGTACTTC.

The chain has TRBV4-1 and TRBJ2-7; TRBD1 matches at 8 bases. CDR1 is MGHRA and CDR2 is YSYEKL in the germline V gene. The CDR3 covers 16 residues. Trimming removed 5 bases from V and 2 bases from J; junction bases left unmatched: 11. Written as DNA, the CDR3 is TGCGCCAGCAGCGATAGACCAGGGACAGGAACCTACGAGCAGTACTTC. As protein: CASSDRPGTGTYEQYF.

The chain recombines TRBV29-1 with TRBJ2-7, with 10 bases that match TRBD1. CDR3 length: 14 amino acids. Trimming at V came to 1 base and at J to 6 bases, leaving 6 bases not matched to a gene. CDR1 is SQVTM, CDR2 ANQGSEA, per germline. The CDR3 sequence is CSVEAGTGESEQYF. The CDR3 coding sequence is TGCAGCGTTGAAGCAGGGACAGGGGAAAGCGAGCAGTACTTC.

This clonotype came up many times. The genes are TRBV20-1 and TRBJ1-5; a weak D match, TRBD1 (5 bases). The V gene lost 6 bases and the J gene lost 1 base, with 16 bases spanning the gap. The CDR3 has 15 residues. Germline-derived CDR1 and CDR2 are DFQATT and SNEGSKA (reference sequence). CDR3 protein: CSAWGTAGSNQPQHF. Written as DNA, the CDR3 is TGCAGTGCCTGGGGCACGGCAGGGAGCAATCAGCCCCAGCATTTT.

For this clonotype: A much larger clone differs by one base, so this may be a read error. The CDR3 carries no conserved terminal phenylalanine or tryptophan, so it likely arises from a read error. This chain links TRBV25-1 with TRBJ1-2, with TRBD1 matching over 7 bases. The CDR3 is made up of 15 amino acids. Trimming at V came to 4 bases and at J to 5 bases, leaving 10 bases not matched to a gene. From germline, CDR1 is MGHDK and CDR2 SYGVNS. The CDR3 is CASSALSGQPYGYTV. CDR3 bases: TGTGCCAGCAGTGCCCTATCGGGACAGCCTTATGGCTACACCGTC.

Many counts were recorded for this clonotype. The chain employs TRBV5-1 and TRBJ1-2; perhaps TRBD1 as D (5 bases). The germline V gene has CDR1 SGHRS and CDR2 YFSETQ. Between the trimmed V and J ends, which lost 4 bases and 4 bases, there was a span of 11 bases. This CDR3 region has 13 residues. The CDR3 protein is CASSRRDGYGYTF. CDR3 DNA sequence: TGCGCCAGCAGCCGCCGGGACGGCTATGGCTACACCTTC.

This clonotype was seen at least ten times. This CDR3 is CASSLGSRGGVVEQYF. CDR3 nucleotide sequence: TGTGCCAGCAGCTTAGGGTCCAGGGGGGGAGTCGTCGAGCAGTACTTC. The chain joins TRBV11-1 to TRBJ2-7; D possibly uses TRBD1 or TRBD2 (7 bases each). CDR3 length: 16 amino acids. Between the trimmed V and J ends, which lost 1 base and 6 bases, there was a span of 19 bases. CDR1 and CDR2 (germline): SGHAT, FQDESV (reference sequence).

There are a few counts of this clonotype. The CDR3 is CASTPGSVAYEQYF. CDR3 nucleotides: TGTGCCAGCACCCCGGGTTCGGTAGCCTACGAGCAGTACTTC. The V call is TRBV7-9, the J call TRBJ2-7; no clear D. The CDR3 length is 14 residues. CDR1 is SEHNR, CDR2 FQNEAQ, per germline (reference sequence). Deletions cut 7 bases from V and 2 bases from J, with 15 bases between. Full variable domain (remainder filled in from reference TRBV7-9 and TRBJ2-7): DTGVSQNPRHKITKRGQNVTFRCDPISEHNRLYWYRQTLGQGPEFLTYFQNEAQLEKSRLLSDRFSAERPKGSFSTLEIQRTEQGDSAMYLCASTPGSVAYEQYFGPGTRLTVT.

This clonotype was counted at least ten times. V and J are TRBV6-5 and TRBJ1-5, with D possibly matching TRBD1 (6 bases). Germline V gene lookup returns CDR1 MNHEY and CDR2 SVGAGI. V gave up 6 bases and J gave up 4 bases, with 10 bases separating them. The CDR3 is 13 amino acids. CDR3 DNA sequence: TGTGCCAGCAGAACCACAGGGAATCAGCCCCAGCATTTT. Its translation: CASRTTGNQPQHF.

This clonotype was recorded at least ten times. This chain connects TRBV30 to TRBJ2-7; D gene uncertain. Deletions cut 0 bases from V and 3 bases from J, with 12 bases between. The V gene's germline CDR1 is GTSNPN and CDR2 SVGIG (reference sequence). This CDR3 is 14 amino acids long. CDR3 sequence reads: CAWSVSQVIYEQYF. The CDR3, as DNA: TGTGCCTGGAGTGTAAGTCAGGTCATCTACGAGCAGTACTTC.

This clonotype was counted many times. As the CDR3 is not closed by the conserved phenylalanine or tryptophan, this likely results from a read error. DNA for the CDR3: TGTGCCAGCAGTAAGGGAGTAAGGGACGGGTACGAGCAGTACCTC. Protein: CASSKGVRDGYEQYL. The rearrangement uses TRBV6-1 and TRBJ2-7, with D possibly called TRBD1 or TRBD2 (5 bases each). Germline CDR1 reads MNHNS; CDR2 reads SASEGT. The CDR3 length is 15 residues. V lost 5 bases to trimming and J lost 4 bases, with 18 bases between them.

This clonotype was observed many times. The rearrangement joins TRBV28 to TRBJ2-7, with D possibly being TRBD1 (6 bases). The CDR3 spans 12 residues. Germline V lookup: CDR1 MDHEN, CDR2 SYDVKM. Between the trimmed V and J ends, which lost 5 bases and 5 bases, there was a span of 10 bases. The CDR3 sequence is CASSPRTDEQYF. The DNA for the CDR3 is TGTGCCAGCAGTCCGCGGACAGACGAGCAGTACTTC.

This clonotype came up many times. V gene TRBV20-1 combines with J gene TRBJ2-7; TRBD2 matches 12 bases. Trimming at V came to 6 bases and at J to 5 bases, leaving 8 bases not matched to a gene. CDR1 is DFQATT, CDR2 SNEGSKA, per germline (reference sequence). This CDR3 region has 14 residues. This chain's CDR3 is CSAGLAGGPNEQYF. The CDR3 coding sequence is TGCAGTGCAGGGCTAGCGGGAGGGCCAAACGAGCAGTACTTC.

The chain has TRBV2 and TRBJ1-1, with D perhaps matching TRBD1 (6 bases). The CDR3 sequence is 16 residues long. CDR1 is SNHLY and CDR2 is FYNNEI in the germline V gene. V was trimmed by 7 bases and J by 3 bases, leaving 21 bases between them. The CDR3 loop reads CASNWPNAGAYTEAFF. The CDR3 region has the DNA TGTGCCAGCAATTGGCCCAACGCAGGGGCTTACACTGAAGCTTTCTTT.

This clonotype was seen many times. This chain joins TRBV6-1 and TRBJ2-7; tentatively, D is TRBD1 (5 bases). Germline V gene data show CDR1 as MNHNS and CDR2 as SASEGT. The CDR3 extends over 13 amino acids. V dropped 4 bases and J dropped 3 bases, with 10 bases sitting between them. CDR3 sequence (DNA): TGTGCCAGCAGTGGGACACATGGCTACGAGCAGTACTTC. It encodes CASSGTHGYEQYF.